This T cell receptor beta chain stems from a study of human T cells and chemical hapten exposure. Comments on this clonotype: Its target is unknown.

CDR3 length equals 14 residues. Germline V CDR1 and CDR2: DFQATT, SNEGSKA (reference sequence). V trimming: 4 bases; J trimming: 11 bases; junction bases outside the gene matches: 12. Time point defined: patch test 2, 6 weeks after DPC sensitization. Treatment: therapeutic diphenylcyclopropenone sensitization with weekly scalp DPC. Regarding the study as a whole: Positive correlation was observed between PT1 expanded TCR counts and patch test score.

TCRdb reprocessed the RACE reads with MiXCR, giving one entry per CDR3 protein. The table has about 69,000 distinct CDR3 sequences, approximately 10% seen once. The receptor was isolated from a woman aged 45-60 years with alopecia areata. Some clones in this sample may be carry-over from other donors' samples. Source: whole blood, taken in connection with sensitization to the hapten diphenylcyclopropenone (DPC). J is TRBJ1-4 and V is TRBV20-1, with TRBD1 matching 8 bases. The CDR3 is CSATHQGAARKLFF. Written as DNA, the CDR3 is TGCAGTGCTACGCATCAGGGGGCAGCGCGGAAACTGTTTTTT.